Listed here are 9 T cell receptor beta chains from one sample, sequenced in a study of T-cell reconstitution after alpha-beta-depleted transplantation in children. Unique molecular identifiers were incorporated into the prepared TCRbeta library. In TCRdb, the PCR reads were re-called with MiXCR into one record per CDR3 protein. The table has roughly 790,000 distinct CDR3 sequences, roughly 15% seen once. The sequences come from PBMCs, mostly from graft donor cells, collected 360 days after TCRalphabeta/CD19-depleted stem cell transplant. The receptor set was obtained from a male patient aged 10 to 17 who had a stem cell transplant for acute lymphoblastic leukemia, so the T cells may come from the graft donor.

This clonotype has only a few counts. V and J are TRBV15 and TRBJ1-1; D call uncertain. The CDR3 length is 14 residues. Deletions cut 0 bases from V and 4 bases from J, with 9 bases between. Germline CDR1 LNHNV, CDR2 YYDKDF (reference sequence). The CDR3 is CATSRDGLGTEAFF. CDR3 coding DNA: TGTGCCACCAGCAGAGATGGGTTGGGCACTGAAGCTTTCTTT.

Points on this clonotype: Lacking the conserved final phenylalanine or tryptophan, this CDR3 likely reflects a read error. The DNA of the CDR3 is TGTGCCACCAAGACCGGCAGGGAGGGAAACACCATATATTAT. It specifies CATKTGREGNTIYY. J is TRBJ1-3 and V is TRBV12-3 or TRBV12-4, with D tentatively TRBD1 (5 bases). Trimming shortened V by 10 bases and J by 4 bases, and 17 bases separated the two germline ends. The CDR3 runs to 14 residues.

The chain combines TRBV5-1 with TRBJ2-5, with D perhaps being TRBD1 or TRBD2 (5 bases each). The CDR3 extends over 14 amino acids. In germline, CDR1 is SGHRS, CDR2 YFSETQ. Trimming removed 3 bases at V and 5 bases at J, with 14 bases between. The CDR3 loop is CASSWGPIGETQYF. CDR3 bases: TGCGCCAGCAGCTGGGGACCGATCGGGGAGACCCAGTACTTC.

The chain joins TRBV18 to TRBJ2-1; D is uncertain. Looked up from germline, CDR1 is KGHSH and CDR2 is LQKENI. The CDR3 sequence is 16 residues long. Trimming stripped 3 bases from V and 3 bases from J, with 15 bases between. Here the CDR3 DNA reads TGTGCCAGCTCACCCCCAGGCCGGGTGGTCTACAATGAGCAGTTCTTC. Amino acid sequence: CASSPPGRVVYNEQFF.

The chain links TRBV14 to TRBJ1-2; D remains unclear. The CDR3 extends over 13 amino acids. Looked up from germline, CDR1 is SGHDN and CDR2 is FVKESK. The V gene lost 6 bases and the J gene lost 2 bases, with 10 bases spanning the gap. CDR3 residues: CASSPDKNYGYTF. In DNA, the CDR3 is TGTGCCAGCAGTCCTGACAAGAACTATGGCTACACCTTC.

This clonotype was detected many times. One junction end disagrees with the germline gene, perhaps due to a read error. The chain uses TRBV5-1 and TRBJ2-1; TRBD2 agrees at 8 bases. Germline V gives CDR1 SGHRS, CDR2 YFSETQ. There are 15 residues in the CDR3. DNA for the CDR3: TGTGCCAGCAGCTTAGAAGCGGGGGCGTACAATGAGCAGTTCTTC. Translation: CASSLEAGAYNEQFF.

The chain combines TRBV6-1 with TRBJ2-7; 10 nucleotides match TRBD2. The CDR3 length is 14 residues. Germline CDR1 MNHNS, CDR2 SASEGT. With 6 bases clipped from V and 1 base from J, the junction kept 3 bases outside the gene matches. The CDR3 spells CASRGTSASYEQYF. The CDR3 DNA is TGTGCCAGCAGAGGGACTAGCGCTTCCTACGAGCAGTACTTC.

This clonotype was seen more than once but under ten times. The chain combines TRBV12-3 or TRBV12-4 with TRBJ2-5; D gene unclear. CDR3 length: 13 amino acids. Trimming took 6 bases from V and 1 from J, leaving 9 bases between them. The CDR3 protein is CASSQTIQETQYF. The CDR3 DNA reads as TGTGCCAGCAGCCAGACCATCCAAGAGACCCAGTACTTC.

The chain combines TRBV20-1 with TRBJ2-3; D is ambiguous. V lost 3 bases to trimming and J lost 1 base, with 11 bases between them. CDR3 length equals 14 residues. Germline V gene sequence: CDR1 DFQATT, CDR2 SNEGSKA (reference sequence). CDR3 sequence (DNA): TGCAGTGCTAGTACCGCTGGGGGCACAGATACGCAGTATTTT. Encoded protein: CSASTAGGTDTQYF.